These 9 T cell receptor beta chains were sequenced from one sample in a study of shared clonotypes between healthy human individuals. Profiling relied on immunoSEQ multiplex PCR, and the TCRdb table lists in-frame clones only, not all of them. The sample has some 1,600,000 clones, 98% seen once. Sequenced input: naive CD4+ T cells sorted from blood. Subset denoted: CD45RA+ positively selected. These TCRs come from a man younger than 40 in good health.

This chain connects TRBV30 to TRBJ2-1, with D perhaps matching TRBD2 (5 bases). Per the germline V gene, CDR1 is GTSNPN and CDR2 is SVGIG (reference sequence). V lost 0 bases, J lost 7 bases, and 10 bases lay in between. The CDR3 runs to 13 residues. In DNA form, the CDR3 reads TGTGCCTGGAGTGTAAGAGGCGGGAATGAGCAGTTCTTC. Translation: CAWSVRGGNEQFF.

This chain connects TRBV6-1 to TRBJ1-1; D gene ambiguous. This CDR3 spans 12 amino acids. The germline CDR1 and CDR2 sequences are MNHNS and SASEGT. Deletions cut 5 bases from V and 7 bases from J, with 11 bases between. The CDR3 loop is CASSFRAIEAFF. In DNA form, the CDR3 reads TGTGCCAGCAGTTTTAGGGCCATTGAAGCTTTCTTT.

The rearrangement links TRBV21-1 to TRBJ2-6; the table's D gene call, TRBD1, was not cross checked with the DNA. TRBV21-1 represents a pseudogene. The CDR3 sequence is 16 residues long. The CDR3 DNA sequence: TGTGCCAGCACCCGGACAGGGGGCCCTGGGGCCAACGTCCTGACTTTC. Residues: CASTRTGGPGANVLTF.

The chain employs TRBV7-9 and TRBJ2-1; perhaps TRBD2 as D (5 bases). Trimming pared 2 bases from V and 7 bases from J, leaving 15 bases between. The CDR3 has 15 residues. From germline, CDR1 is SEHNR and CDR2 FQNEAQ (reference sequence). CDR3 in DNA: TGTGCCAGCAGCTTACGGGAACACGTGGGGAATGAGCAGTTCTTC. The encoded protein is CASSLREHVGNEQFF.

The CDR3: CASSRRLAGGPGNTDTQYF. DNA for the CDR3: TGTGCCAGCAGTCGACGTCTAGCCGGGGGGCCGGGGAACACAGATACGCAGTATTTT. The J gene is TRBJ2-3, the V gene TRBV27; possible D gene TRBD2, 7 bases. The V gene's germline CDR1 is MNHEY and CDR2 SMNVEV (reference sequence). This CDR3 spans 19 amino acids. V was clipped by 5 bases and J by 2 bases, with 26 bases between them.

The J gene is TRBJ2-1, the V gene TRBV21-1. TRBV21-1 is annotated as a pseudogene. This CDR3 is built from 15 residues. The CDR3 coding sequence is TGTGCCAGCAGTATACCGGGCCCAGGCCATCATGAGCAGTTCTTC. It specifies CASSIPGPGHHEQFF.

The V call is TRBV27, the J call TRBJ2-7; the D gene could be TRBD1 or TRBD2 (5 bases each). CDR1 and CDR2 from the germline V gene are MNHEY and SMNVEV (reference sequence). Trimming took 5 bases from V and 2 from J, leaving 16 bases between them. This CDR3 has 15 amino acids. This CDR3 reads CASSEGMWEAYEQYF. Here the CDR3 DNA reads TGTGCCAGCAGTGAGGGGATGTGGGAAGCCTACGAGCAGTACTTC.

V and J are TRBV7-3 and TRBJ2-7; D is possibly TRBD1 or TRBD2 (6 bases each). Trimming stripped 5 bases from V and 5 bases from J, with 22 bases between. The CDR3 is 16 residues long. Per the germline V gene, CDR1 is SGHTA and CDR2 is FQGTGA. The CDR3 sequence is CASSDARGGRPHEQYF. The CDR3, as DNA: TGTGCCAGCAGCGACGCCAGGGGTGGGAGGCCCCACGAGCAGTACTTC.

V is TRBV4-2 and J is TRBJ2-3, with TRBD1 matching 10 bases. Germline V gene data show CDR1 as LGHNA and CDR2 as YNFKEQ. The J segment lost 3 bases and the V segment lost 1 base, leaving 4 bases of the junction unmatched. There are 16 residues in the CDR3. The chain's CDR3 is CASSQGQGASTDTQYF. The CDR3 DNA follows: TGTGCCAGCAGCCAAGGACAGGGGGCTTCGACAGATACGCAGTATTTT.